The rows below give T cell receptor beta chains drawn from one sample of a study of blood T cells in healthy people across ages. From the 5' RACE reads, TCRdb called clonotypes with MiXCR, one entry per CDR3 protein. The table shows about 770,000 distinct CDR3 sequences, with roughly 44% occurring only once. Sequenced material: blood. These receptors all come from a man aged 60-69 years in good health. Both conserved end residues are part of each CDR3. The size of a clone is reported for some rows only, either as once, few or many, or as a class for expanded clones.

>many|TRBV5-1
CASSSGQGETQYF
>few|TRBV29-1
CSVVSQETQYF
>few|TRBV6-2/TRBV6-3
CASSPTPYEQYF
>NA|TRBV5-5
CASSVRQGAREQYF
>few|TRBV5-1
CASSLGGARNEQYF
>many|TRBV27
CASSRNRGETQYF
>NA|TRBV21-1
CASSKCPRGQDYNYGYTF
>NA|TRBV3-1
CASSPQDSLGSPLHF
>many|TRBV5-1
CASSFGTGGTYEQYF
>NA|TRBV7-6
CASSSTGLPGGTQYF
>few|TRBV2
CASSGQGPYEQYF
>NA|TRBV20-1
CSARGASEGLAGELFF
>NA|TRBV7-2
CASSLAGRQGRFGANVLTF
>few|TRBV4-1
CASSQDFGRSDQPQHF
>few|TRBV5-6
CASSPLQGSDTQYF
>NA|TRBV6-1
CASSEGHTKEKLFF
>few|TRBV5-1
CASSLFYGAYEQYF
>NA|TRBV6-1
CASSDLGLASSEQFF
>NA|TRBV25-1
CASSGREYLFQYF
>NA|TRBV19
CASSIDPRGRNNQPQHF
>NA|TRBV5-1
CASSQTGTGVERHYGYTF
>many|TRBV7-2
CASSRDHSGANVLTF
>NA|TRBV5-6
CASRATGRNTEAFF
>NA|TRBV5-6
CASSWGTNYDYTF
>NA|TRBV20-1
CSARERLTDTQYF
>NA|TRBV12-3/TRBV12-4
CASSPTGPRYEQYF
>many|TRBV7-2
CARRGGSYEQYF
>NA|TRBV7-2
CASSRAAGEQETQYF
>NA|TRBV6-2/TRBV6-3
CASSYFGQGVAQPQHF
>NA|TRBV7-9
CASSLGPQDRRRNEQYF
>few|TRBV28
CASTGGAGANVLTF
>NA|TRBV6-2/TRBV6-3
CASRQTEYGYTF
>NA|TRBV20-1
CSARDGAGVDNEQFF
>NA|TRBV5-1
CASSLAGDPTSEQYF
>NA|TRBV29-1
CSVEGLLATETQYF
>NA|TRBV13
CASSSIRDSTQETQYF
>few|TRBV14
CASSPGRTSGDNTQYF
>NA|TRBV11-2
CASSLGVSTVEHIISRSYNEQFF
>few|TRBV20-1
CSARPGVGGNEKLFF
>NA|TRBV20-1
CSARVRGNPLEQFF
>NA|TRBV21-1
CASSKELVGSYQETQYF
>NA|TRBV6-2/TRBV6-3
CAIPKLPWAPGETQYF
>NA|TRBV9
CASSVESGGLNEQFF
>few|TRBV3-1
CASSQDRLAGGREQFF
>many|TRBV29-1
CSVDPEPGQGNYGYTF
>NA|TRBV9
CASSVGGTALSQETQYF
>NA|TRBV3-1
CASSQVVGSTDTQYF
>few|TRBV10-3
CAISEVGQGNEQYF
>NA|TRBV28
CASSLRTGGRKNIQYF
>NA|TRBV7-9
CASSDTGTAVSYEQYF
>few|TRBV6-6
CASSSEPRIPYEQYF
>NA|TRBV20-1
CSGGWESYEQYF
>NA|TRBV9
CASSVGGAVNEQFF
>few|TRBV27
CASSLLSSGNTEAFF